The next 18 T cell receptor beta chains were all read from a single sample in a study of monozygotic twins with inflammatory bowel disease (dated by TCRdb to about 2019). The library was made by 5' RACE. Sequencing used an Illumina HiSeq 2500. Through TCRdb reprocessing, the reads give one entry per CDR3 protein sequence; DNA is omitted. The sample's records list some 330,000 distinct CDR3 sequences. The ten largest clones add up to roughly 5.8% of the sample. Sequences were obtained from blood. These receptors originate from a human donor with ulcerative colitis or Crohn's disease, or a healthy co-twin of an affected twin (not recorded which).

The chain uses TRBV29-1 and TRBJ2-5; lacking DNA, the TRBD2 call made by TCRdb goes unchecked. CDR1 is SQVTM, CDR2 ANQGSEA, per germline. CDR3 length: 13 amino acids. The CDR3 reads CSVLIRGLETQYF.

V gene TRBV19 combines with J gene TRBJ2-7; TCRdb gives TRBD1 as the D gene, but with no DNA this cannot be confirmed. This CDR3 contains 13 residues. Germline V gene data show CDR1 as LNHDA and CDR2 as SQIVND (reference sequence). The CDR3 region is CASSITGQYEQYF.

This sequence joins TRBV5-1 and TRBJ2-2; the D call from TCRdb, TRBD1, cannot be confirmed without DNA. The CDR3 totals 15 residues. CDR1 and CDR2 (germline): SGHRS, YFSETQ. CDR3 protein: CASSSGQENTGELFF.

This chain connects TRBV12-3 or TRBV12-4 to TRBJ2-7; TCRdb proposes TRBD1, but this gene call is untestable without DNA. CDR3 length: 15 amino acids. CDR3 sequence: CASSHPGTGIWEQYF.

This chain joins TRBV7-9 and TRBJ2-7; TCRdb reports TRBD2, a call that lacks DNA to check it against. This CDR3 is built from 15 residues. CDR1 SEHNR and CDR2 FQNEAQ come from the germline V gene (reference sequence). The CDR3 is CASSAPLAGNYEQYF.

V and J are TRBV30 and TRBJ1-5. CDR3 size: 13 residues. Germline CDR1 GTSNPN, CDR2 SVGIG (reference sequence). The CDR3 reads CAWSHFLNQPQHF.

The chain carries TRBV7-9 and TRBJ2-7; the TCRdb D gene call, TRBD2, has no DNA to confirm it. Germline CDR1 is SEHNR and CDR2 is FQNEAQ (reference sequence). The CDR3 runs 14 residues. The CDR3 here is CASSSTSFKGGQYF.

This chain links TRBV6-1 with TRBJ2-7; TCRdb's D call of TRBD1 is untestable without DNA. In germline, CDR1 is MNHNS, CDR2 SASEGT. The CDR3 spans 15 residues. Here the CDR3 reads CASSLTGISSYEQYF.

The chain joins TRBV18 to TRBJ2-7; the TRBD1 assignment by TCRdb is unverifiable without DNA. Germline lookup yields CDR1 KGHSH and CDR2 LQKENI. CDR3 length: 14 amino acids. The CDR3 sequence is CASSPSGTKYEQYF.

The chain recombines TRBV4-2 with TRBJ2-2; TCRdb's D call of TRBD2 is untestable without DNA. Looked up from germline, CDR1 is LGHNA and CDR2 is YNFKEQ. The CDR3 extends over 16 amino acids. The CDR3 reads CASSQHLAGGAGELFF.

This chain joins TRBV6-6 and TRBJ2-7; the D call of TRBD1 rests on TCRdb alone, since no DNA is present to check it. The CDR3 sequence is 13 residues long. Germline values: CDR1 MNHNY, CDR2 SVGAGI (reference sequence). This CDR3 reads CASSARVPYEQYF.

The chain has TRBV24-1 and TRBJ2-5; checking the TCRdb D call of TRBD1 is not possible without DNA. The CDR3 consists of 13 residues. Per germline, CDR1 KGHDR and CDR2 SFDVKD. The CDR3 spells CATSKSTSGAQYF.

The rearrangement links TRBV24-1 to TRBJ2-2; absent DNA, TCRdb's TRBD1 call cannot be checked. The CDR3 has 17 residues. Germline V gene data show CDR1 as KGHDR and CDR2 as SFDVKD. This CDR3 reads CATSDSVGTGRTGELFF.

This sequence joins TRBV20-1 and TRBJ2-2; TCRdb calls TRBD1, which cannot be checked without DNA. The CDR3 is made up of 14 amino acids. Germline values: CDR1 DFQATT, CDR2 SNEGSKA (reference sequence). CDR3: CSARRGPNTGELFF.

The chain is built from TRBV5-6 and TRBJ2-1. The CDR3 contains 12 residues. CDR1 is SGHDT, CDR2 YYEEEE, per germline. The CDR3 loop reads CASSLIGNEQFF.

This chain connects TRBV12-3 or TRBV12-4 to TRBJ1-1; the D gene TCRdb calls, TRBD1, cannot be checked with no DNA. The CDR3 totals 15 residues. The CDR3 sequence is CASAAGGGRPIEAFF.

The V and J genes are TRBV6-1 and TRBJ2-7. The V gene's germline CDR1 is MNHNS and CDR2 SASEGT. The CDR3 extends over 15 amino acids. This CDR3 is CASSHESESSYEQYF.

V gene TRBV20-1 combines with J gene TRBJ2-5. Per germline, CDR1 DFQATT and CDR2 SNEGSKA (reference sequence). This CDR3 is 15 amino acids long. CDR3 protein: CSARDLLSLQETQYF.